This T cell receptor beta chain was observed in a study of early T cells in non-severe SARS-CoV-2 infection. MiXCR was run by TCRdb on the 5' RACE reads, yielding one entry per CDR3 protein. The sample has about 23,000 distinct CDR3 sequences, around 5.2% seen once; the top ten hold approximately 11%. Trimming removed 9 bases at V and 9 bases at J, with 24 bases between. This CDR3 contains 15 residues. Ten or more counts support this clonotype. V usage is TRBV12-3 or TRBV12-4 and J usage is TRBJ2-1, with a tentative D call TRBD2 (6 bases). The source is an adult who was a healthcare worker with PCR-confirmed SARS-CoV-2 infection or an uninfected control (not recorded which). The sample comprised whole blood. CDR3 sequence reads: CASSTRRGPSGEQFF. CDR3 nucleotides: TGTGCCAGTTCTACGCGGAGGGGTCCGTCGGGTGAGCAGTTCTTC.